A selection of T cell receptor beta chains follows, all from one sample in a study of T-cell reconstitution after alpha-beta-depleted transplantation in children. TCRdb re-called the PCR reads with MiXCR, one entry per CDR3 protein. In the table there are about 980,000 distinct CDR3 sequences, around 30% of which are singletons. The sequences come from PBMCs, mostly from graft donor cells, collected 360 days after TCRalphabeta/CD19-depleted stem cell transplant. These receptors were taken from a boy under three years old who had a stem cell transplant for SCID, so the T cells may come from the graft donor. Both conserved end residues are part of each CDR3. The D gene is left open where the match is weak. Clone size is given for some rows only: seen once, a few or many times, or a class if the clone is expanded.

clone_size: few; j_call: TRBJ1-2; d_call: TRBD1; v_call: TRBV12-3/TRBV12-4; cdr3_aa: CASSSPGQGAAGYTF; cdr3_nt: TGTGCCAGCAGTTCGCCGGGACAGGGGGCTGCTGGCTACACCTTC
clone_size: few; j_call: TRBJ2-7; d_call: TRBD1; v_call: TRBV4-1; cdr3_aa: CASSQDGRDRPPYEQYF; cdr3_nt: TGCGCCAGCAGCCAAGATGGCCGGGACAGGCCCCCCTACGAGCAGTACTTC
clone_size: NA; j_call: TRBJ2-2; d_call: NA; v_call: TRBV6-5; cdr3_aa: CASSSSAAGELFF; cdr3_nt: TGTGCCAGCAGTTCCTCCGCGGCCGGGGAGCTGTTTTTT
clone_size: NA; j_call: TRBJ2-3; d_call: NA; v_call: TRBV3-1; cdr3_aa: CASSQWRPTDTQYF; cdr3_nt: TGTGCCAGCAGCCAATGGCGCCCGACAGATACGCAGTATTTT
clone_size: NA; j_call: TRBJ2-7; d_call: NA; v_call: TRBV20-1; cdr3_aa: CSAGRGYEQYF; cdr3_nt: TGCAGTGCTGGGCGGGGTTACGAGCAGTACTTC
clone_size: NA; j_call: TRBJ2-7; d_call: TRBD1; v_call: TRBV4-1; cdr3_aa: CASSPIDRGPYEQYF; cdr3_nt: TGCGCCAGCAGCCCTATAGACAGGGGACCCTACGAGCAGTACTTC
clone_size: NA; j_call: TRBJ2-3; d_call: NA; v_call: TRBV5-1; cdr3_aa: CASSLEDRGDTQYF; cdr3_nt: TGCGCCAGCAGCTTGGAAGACAGAGGGGATACGCAGTATTTT
clone_size: few; j_call: TRBJ1-6; d_call: NA; v_call: TRBV5-1; cdr3_aa: CASSPGQGAGGSPLHF; cdr3_nt: TGCGCCAGCAGCCCCGGGCAGGGAGCCGGCGGATCACCCCTCCACTTT
clone_size: NA; j_call: TRBJ1-4; d_call: NA; v_call: TRBV7-2; cdr3_aa: CASSLASQGLNVYEKLFF; cdr3_nt: TGTGCCAGCAGCTTAGCGTCCCAGGGTTTGAACGTTTATGAAAAACTGTTTTTT
clone_size: few; j_call: TRBJ1-2; d_call: NA; v_call: TRBV29-1; cdr3_aa: CSVYSGQSLNYGYTF; cdr3_nt: TGCAGCGTTTACTCCGGACAGAGCCTTAACTATGGCTACACCTTC
clone_size: NA; j_call: TRBJ1-1; d_call: NA; v_call: TRBV6-5; cdr3_aa: CASRGPGTEAFF; cdr3_nt: TGTGCCAGCAGGGGACCCGGCACTGAAGCTTTCTTT
clone_size: many; j_call: TRBJ2-1; d_call: TRBD2; v_call: TRBV7-9; cdr3_aa: CASSTTSGSNEQFF; cdr3_nt: TGTGCCAGCAGTACGACTAGCGGGTCGAATGAGCAGTTCTTC
clone_size: NA; j_call: TRBJ1-4; d_call: NA; v_call: TRBV5-1; cdr3_aa: CASSLVPLTNLNTANEKLFF; cdr3_nt: TGCGCCAGCAGCTTGGTACCGCTGACTAATCTAAACACGGCGAATGAAAAACTGTTTTTT
clone_size: few; j_call: TRBJ2-1; d_call: NA; v_call: TRBV20-1; cdr3_aa: CSASTSYNEQFF; cdr3_nt: TGCAGTGCTAGTACCTCCTACAATGAGCAGTTCTTC
clone_size: NA; j_call: TRBJ2-7; d_call: NA; v_call: TRBV20-1; cdr3_aa: CSAVRGTEGEQYF; cdr3_nt: TGCAGTGCTGTCAGGGGAACAGAGGGCGAGCAGTACTTC
clone_size: NA; j_call: TRBJ2-3; d_call: TRBD2; v_call: TRBV20-1; cdr3_aa: CSATRAGGQADTQYF; cdr3_nt: TGCAGTGCTACTCGAGCGGGGGGGCAAGCAGATACGCAGTATTTT
clone_size: NA; j_call: TRBJ1-5; d_call: NA; v_call: TRBV5-1; cdr3_aa: CASSKDSNQPQHF; cdr3_nt: TGCGCCAGCAGCAAGGATAGCAATCAGCCCCAGCATTTT
clone_size: NA; j_call: TRBJ2-7; d_call: NA; v_call: TRBV7-2; cdr3_aa: CASSWGGGAVSYEQYF; cdr3_nt: TGTGCCAGCAGCTGGGGAGGGGGGGCGGTCTCCTACGAGCAGTACTTC
clone_size: NA; j_call: TRBJ2-4; d_call: NA; v_call: TRBV5-1; cdr3_aa: CASSPSLQAGIQYF; cdr3_nt: TGCGCCAGCAGCCCGTCGTTACAGGCAGGCATTCAGTACTTC
clone_size: many; j_call: TRBJ2-1; d_call: NA; v_call: TRBV20-1; cdr3_aa: CSARPGGSVNEQFF; cdr3_nt: TGCAGTGCTAGACCGGGGGGCTCGGTGAATGAGCAGTTCTTC
clone_size: few; j_call: TRBJ1-5; d_call: NA; v_call: TRBV10-3; cdr3_aa: CAISESNVEGGNQPQHF; cdr3_nt: TGTGCCATCAGTGAGTCGAACGTCGAGGGGGGCAATCAGCCCCAGCATTTT
clone_size: few; j_call: TRBJ1-4; d_call: NA; v_call: TRBV11-1; cdr3_aa: CASSPSTAGKEKLFF; cdr3_nt: TGTGCCAGCAGCCCTTCCACAGCGGGGAAGGAAAAACTGTTTTTT
clone_size: NA; j_call: TRBJ2-7; d_call: TRBD2; v_call: TRBV7-6; cdr3_aa: CASSRTSGLSYEQYF; cdr3_nt: TGTGCCAGCAGCCGGACTAGCGGTCTTTCCTACGAGCAGTACTTC
clone_size: few; j_call: TRBJ2-5; d_call: NA; v_call: TRBV29-1; cdr3_aa: CSVGAGGAETQYF; cdr3_nt: TGCAGCGTTGGGGCCGGGGGCGCGGAGACCCAGTACTTC
clone_size: NA; j_call: TRBJ2-5; d_call: TRBD2; v_call: TRBV7-2; cdr3_aa: CASSPRESGGRETQYF; cdr3_nt: TGTGCCAGCAGCCCGAGGGAAAGCGGGGGGCGGGAGACCCAGTACTTC
clone_size: few; j_call: TRBJ2-1; d_call: NA; v_call: TRBV10-3; cdr3_aa: CAIRKTSGTYNEQFF; cdr3_nt: TGTGCCATCAGGAAGACTAGTGGTACCTACAATGAGCAGTTCTTC
clone_size: NA; j_call: TRBJ2-7; d_call: TRBD1; v_call: TRBV7-2; cdr3_aa: CASSLQQGTISGEQYF; cdr3_nt: TGTGCCAGCAGCTTGCAACAGGGGACGATATCCGGCGAGCAGTACTTC
clone_size: NA; j_call: TRBJ2-2; d_call: TRBD1; v_call: TRBV4-2; cdr3_aa: CASSRGDRWITGELFF; cdr3_nt: TGTGCCAGCAGCCGGGGGGACAGGTGGATCACCGGGGAGCTGTTTTTT
clone_size: NA; j_call: TRBJ2-3; d_call: TRBD2; v_call: TRBV7-6; cdr3_aa: CASSSSLAASTDTQYF; cdr3_nt: TGTGCCAGCAGCTCTTCACTAGCGGCGAGCACAGATACGCAGTATTTT
clone_size: NA; j_call: TRBJ1-4; d_call: NA; v_call: TRBV29-1; cdr3_aa: CSVEGAEEKLFF; cdr3_nt: TGCAGCGTTGAGGGGGCGGAGGAAAAACTGTTTTTT
clone_size: few; j_call: TRBJ2-3; d_call: NA; v_call: TRBV7-9; cdr3_aa: CASSLAEVRTDTQYF; cdr3_nt: TGTGCCAGCAGCTTAGCGGAGGTCCGCACAGATACGCAGTATTTT
clone_size: few; j_call: TRBJ1-2; d_call: NA; v_call: TRBV6-5; cdr3_aa: CASTYPGGSQTF; cdr3_nt: TGTGCCAGCACCTATCCCGGGGGGAGCCAGACCTTC
clone_size: few; j_call: TRBJ2-3; d_call: NA; v_call: TRBV9; cdr3_aa: CASSPGDYTQYF; cdr3_nt: TGTGCCAGCAGCCCCGGTGACTATACGCAGTATTTT
clone_size: few; j_call: TRBJ1-2; d_call: NA; v_call: TRBV20-1; cdr3_aa: CSAKQAKNGYTF; cdr3_nt: TGCAGTGCTAAACAGGCTAAGAACGGCTACACCTTC
clone_size: NA; j_call: TRBJ2-5; d_call: TRBD2; v_call: TRBV12-3/TRBV12-4; cdr3_aa: CASSPGTSEETQYF; cdr3_nt: TGTGCCAGCAGTCCCGGGACTAGCGAGGAGACCCAGTACTTC
clone_size: NA; j_call: TRBJ2-3; d_call: TRBD2; v_call: TRBV4-1; cdr3_aa: CASSQERDSSGGTDTQYF; cdr3_nt: TGCGCCAGCAGCCAAGAGAGGGATTCTAGCGGGGGCACAGATACGCAGTATTTT
clone_size: NA; j_call: TRBJ1-1; d_call: TRBD1; v_call: TRBV6-1; cdr3_aa: CASSSGTGSAEAFF; cdr3_nt: TGTGCCAGCAGCTCCGGGACAGGGTCGGCTGAAGCTTTCTTT